This TCR beta chain was identified during a study of shared clonotypes between healthy human individuals. Using immunoSEQ multiplex PCR, the repertoire was profiled, and TCRdb retains in-frame clones only, with some absent. Of 2 million to 2.5 million clones in the sample, approximately 96% were seen once. Each donor was a Caucasian adult residing in Nashville, Tennessee. The CDR3 is made up of 16 amino acids. V gave up 2 bases and J gave up 4 bases; unmatched junction bases: 9. Germline CDR1 is SGHTA and CDR2 is FQGTGA. The TCR was taken from a man aged 18 to 30 in good health. This sequence joins TRBV7-3 and TRBJ1-1, with 8 bases that match TRBD1. Sample: naive CD4+ T cells sorted from blood. The sample's subset: CD45RA+ positively selected. DNA of the CDR3: TGTGCCAGCAGCTTATTCAGGGCAGGGGGCGGCACTGAAGCTTTCTTT. Translation: CASSLFRAGGGTEAFF.